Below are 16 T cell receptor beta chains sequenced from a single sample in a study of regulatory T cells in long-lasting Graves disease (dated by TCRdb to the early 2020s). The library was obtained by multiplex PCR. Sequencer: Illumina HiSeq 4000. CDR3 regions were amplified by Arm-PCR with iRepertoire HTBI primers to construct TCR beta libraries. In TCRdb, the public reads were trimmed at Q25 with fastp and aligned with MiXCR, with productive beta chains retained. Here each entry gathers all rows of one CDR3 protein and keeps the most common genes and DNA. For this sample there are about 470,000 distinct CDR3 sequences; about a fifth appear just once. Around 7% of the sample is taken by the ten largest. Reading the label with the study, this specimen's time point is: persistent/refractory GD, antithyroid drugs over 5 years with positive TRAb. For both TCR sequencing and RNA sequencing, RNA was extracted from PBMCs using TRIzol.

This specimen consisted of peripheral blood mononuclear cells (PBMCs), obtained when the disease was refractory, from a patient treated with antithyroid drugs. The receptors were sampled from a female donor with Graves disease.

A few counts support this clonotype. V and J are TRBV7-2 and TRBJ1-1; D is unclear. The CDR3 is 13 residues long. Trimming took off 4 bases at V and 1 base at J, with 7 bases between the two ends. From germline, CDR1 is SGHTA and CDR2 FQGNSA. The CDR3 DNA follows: TGTGCCAGCAGCTACCAGAGGAACACTGAAGCTTTCTTT. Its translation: CASSYQRNTEAFF.

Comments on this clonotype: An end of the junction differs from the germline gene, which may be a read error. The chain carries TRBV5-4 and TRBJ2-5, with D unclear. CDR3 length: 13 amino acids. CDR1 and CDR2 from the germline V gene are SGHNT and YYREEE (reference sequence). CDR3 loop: CASSLGLDPLVFF. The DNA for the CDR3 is TGTGCCAGCAGCTTGGGGCTAGACCCTTTAGTGTTCTTC.

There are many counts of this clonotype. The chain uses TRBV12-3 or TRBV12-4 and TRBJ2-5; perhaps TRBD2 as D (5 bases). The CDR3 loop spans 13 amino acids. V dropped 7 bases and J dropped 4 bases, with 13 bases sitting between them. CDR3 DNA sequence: TGTGCCAGCACTGATGGAGGTTCAGAGACCCAGTACTTC. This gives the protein CASTDGGSETQYF.

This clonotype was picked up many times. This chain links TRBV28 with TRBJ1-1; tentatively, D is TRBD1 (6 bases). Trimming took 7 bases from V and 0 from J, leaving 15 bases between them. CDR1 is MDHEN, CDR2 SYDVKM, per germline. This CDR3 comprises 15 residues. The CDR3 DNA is TGTGCCAGCACCACCCCGGGACACTTGAACACTGAAGCTTTCTTT. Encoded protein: CASTTPGHLNTEAFF.

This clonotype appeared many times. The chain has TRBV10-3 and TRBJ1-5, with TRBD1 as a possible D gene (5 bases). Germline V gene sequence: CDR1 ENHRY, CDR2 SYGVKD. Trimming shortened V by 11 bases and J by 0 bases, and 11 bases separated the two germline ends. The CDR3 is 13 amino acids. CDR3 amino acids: CASGWDSNQPQHF. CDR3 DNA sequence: TGTGCCTCAGGGTGGGATAGCAATCAGCCCCAGCATTTT.

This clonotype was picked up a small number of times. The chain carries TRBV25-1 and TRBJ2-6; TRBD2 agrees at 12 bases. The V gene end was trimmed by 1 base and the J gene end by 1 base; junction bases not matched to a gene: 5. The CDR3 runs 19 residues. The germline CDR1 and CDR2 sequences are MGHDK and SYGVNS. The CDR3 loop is CASSEFGTSGSSGANVLTF. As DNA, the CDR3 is TGTGCCAGCAGTGAATTCGGGACTAGCGGGTCATCTGGGGCCAACGTCCTGACTTTC. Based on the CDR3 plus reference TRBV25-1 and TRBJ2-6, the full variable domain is EADIYQTPRYLVIGTGKKITLECSQTMGHDKMYWYQQDPGMELHLIHYSYGVNSTEKGDLSSESTVSRIRTEHFPLTLESARPSHTSQYLCASSEFGTSGSSGANVLTFGAGSRLTVL.

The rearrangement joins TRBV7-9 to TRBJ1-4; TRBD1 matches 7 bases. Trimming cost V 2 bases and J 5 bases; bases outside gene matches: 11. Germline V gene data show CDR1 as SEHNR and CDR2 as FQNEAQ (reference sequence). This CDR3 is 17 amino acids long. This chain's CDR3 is CASSLPQTDRRNEKLFF. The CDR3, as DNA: TGTGCCAGCAGCTTACCGCAAACGGACAGGAGGAATGAAAAACTGTTTTTT. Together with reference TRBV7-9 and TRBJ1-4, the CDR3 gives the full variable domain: DTGVSQNPRHKITKRGQNVTFRCDPISEHNRLYWYRQTLGQGPEFLTYFQNEAQLEKSRLLSDRFSAERPKGSFSTLEIQRTEQGDSAMYLCASSLPQTDRRNEKLFFGSGTQLSVL.

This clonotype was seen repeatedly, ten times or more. DNA of the CDR3: TGTGCCAGCAGTCCCGGACTGCGGACTGAAGCTTTCTTT. Amino acids: CASSPGLRTEAFF. The rearrangement links TRBV2 to TRBJ1-1; no definite D call. The CDR3 has 13 amino acids. The germline gives CDR1 SNHLY, CDR2 FYNNEI. Trimming pared 5 bases from V and 5 bases from J, leaving 12 bases between.

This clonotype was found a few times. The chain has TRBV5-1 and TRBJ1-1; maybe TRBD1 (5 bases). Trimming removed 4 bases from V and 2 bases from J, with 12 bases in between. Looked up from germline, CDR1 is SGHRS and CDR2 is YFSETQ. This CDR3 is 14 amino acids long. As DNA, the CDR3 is TGCGCCAGCAGCAGTCAGACAGAAAACACTGAAGCTTTCTTT. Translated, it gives CASSSQTENTEAFF.

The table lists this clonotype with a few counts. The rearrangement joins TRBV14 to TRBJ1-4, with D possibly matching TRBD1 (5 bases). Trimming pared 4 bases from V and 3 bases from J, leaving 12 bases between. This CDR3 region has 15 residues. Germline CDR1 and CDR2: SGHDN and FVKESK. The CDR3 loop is CASSLTGLPNEKLFF. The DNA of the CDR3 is TGTGCCAGCAGCCTCACGGGGCTACCTAATGAAAAACTGTTTTTT.

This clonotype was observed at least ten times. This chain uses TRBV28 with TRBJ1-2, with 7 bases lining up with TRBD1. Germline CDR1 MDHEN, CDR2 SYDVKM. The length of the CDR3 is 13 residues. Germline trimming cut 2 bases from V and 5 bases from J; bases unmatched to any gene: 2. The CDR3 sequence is CASSLRDRYGYTF. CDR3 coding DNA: TGTGCCAGCAGTTTAAGGGACAGATATGGCTACACCTTC.

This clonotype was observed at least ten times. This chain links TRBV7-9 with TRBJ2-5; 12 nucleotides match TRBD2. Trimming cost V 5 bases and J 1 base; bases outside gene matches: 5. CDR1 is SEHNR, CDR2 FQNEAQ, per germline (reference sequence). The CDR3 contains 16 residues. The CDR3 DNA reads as TGTGCCAGCAGCGCGACTAGCGGGGGCACCCAAGAGACCCAGTACTTC. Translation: CASSATSGGTQETQYF. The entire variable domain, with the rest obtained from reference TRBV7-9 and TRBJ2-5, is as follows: DTGVSQNPRHKITKRGQNVTFRCDPISEHNRLYWYRQTLGQGPEFLTYFQNEAQLEKSRLLSDRFSAERPKGSFSTLEIQRTEQGDSAMYLCASSATSGGTQETQYFGPGTRLLVL.

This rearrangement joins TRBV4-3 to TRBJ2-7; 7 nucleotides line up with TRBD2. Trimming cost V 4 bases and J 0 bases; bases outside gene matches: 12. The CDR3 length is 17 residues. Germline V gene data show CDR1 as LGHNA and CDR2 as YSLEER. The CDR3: CASSPGTLAANSYEQYF. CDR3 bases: TGCGCCAGCAGCCCTGGGACCCTAGCGGCCAACTCCTACGAGCAGTACTTC.

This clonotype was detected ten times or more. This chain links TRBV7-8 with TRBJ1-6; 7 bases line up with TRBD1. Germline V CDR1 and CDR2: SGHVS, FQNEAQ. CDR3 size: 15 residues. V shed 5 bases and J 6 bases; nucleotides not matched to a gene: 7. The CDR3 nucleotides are TGTGCCAGCAGCGTAAGACAGGGACTTAATTCACCCCTCCACTTT. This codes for CASSVRQGLNSPLHF.

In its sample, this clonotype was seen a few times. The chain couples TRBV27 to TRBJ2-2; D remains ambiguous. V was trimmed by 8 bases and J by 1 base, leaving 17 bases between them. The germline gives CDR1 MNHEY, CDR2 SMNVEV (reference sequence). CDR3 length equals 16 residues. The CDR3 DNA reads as TGTGCCAGCTCGCGACCGTTGGAGATGAACACCGGGGAGCTGTTTTTT. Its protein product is CASSRPLEMNTGELFF.

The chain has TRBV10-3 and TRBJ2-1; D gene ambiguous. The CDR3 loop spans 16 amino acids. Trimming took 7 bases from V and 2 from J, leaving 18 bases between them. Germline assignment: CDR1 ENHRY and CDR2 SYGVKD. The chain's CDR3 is CAITRDRLLTYNEQFF. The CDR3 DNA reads TGTGCCATCACCCGTGACCGGCTACTTACCTACAATGAGCAGTTCTTC.